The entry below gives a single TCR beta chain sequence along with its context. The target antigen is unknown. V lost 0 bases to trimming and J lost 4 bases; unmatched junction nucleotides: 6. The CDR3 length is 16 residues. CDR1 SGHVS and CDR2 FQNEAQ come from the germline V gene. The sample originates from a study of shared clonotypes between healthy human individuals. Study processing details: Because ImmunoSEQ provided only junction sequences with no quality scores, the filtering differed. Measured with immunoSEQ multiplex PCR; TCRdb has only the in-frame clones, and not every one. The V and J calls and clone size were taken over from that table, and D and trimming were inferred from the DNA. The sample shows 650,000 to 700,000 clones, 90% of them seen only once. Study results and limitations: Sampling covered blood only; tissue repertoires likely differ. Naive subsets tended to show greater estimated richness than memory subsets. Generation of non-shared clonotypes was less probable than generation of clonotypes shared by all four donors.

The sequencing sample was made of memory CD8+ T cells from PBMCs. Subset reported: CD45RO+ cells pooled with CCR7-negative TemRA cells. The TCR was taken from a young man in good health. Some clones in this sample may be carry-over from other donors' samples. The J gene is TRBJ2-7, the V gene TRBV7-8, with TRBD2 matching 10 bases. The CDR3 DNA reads TGTGCCAGCAGCTTAGCGCGTGCTAGCGGGAGTTACGAGCAGTACTTC. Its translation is CASSLARASGSYEQYF.